Each of the 7 T cell receptor beta chains below was sequenced from the same sample in a study of cytomegalovirus exposure and HLA in healthy donors (dated by TCRdb to 2016 to 2017). Libraries were built with the immunoSEQ multiplex PCR assay. For the multiplex PCR, a mixture combining 60 forward primers for TCR Vbeta segments and 13 reverse primers for TCR Jbeta segments was used. TCRdb stores this immuneACCESS table with in-frame sequences only. Part of the clones is absent; in the studies checked, under half of the shortfall reflects unresolved V genes, and no reason is known for the rest. The sample table shows nearly 95,000 clones, and more than 70% are seen once. The ten most abundant clones make up approximately 3.6% of the sample. The material sequenced was PBMCs. The receptors stem from a woman between 40 and 50 years old in good health and CMV-seronegative.

This clone was seen a few times. The chain couples TRBV4-2 to TRBJ1-1; D unclear. Trimming shortened V by 5 bases and J by 1 base, and 14 bases separated the two germline ends. CDR1 is LGHNA and CDR2 is YNFKEQ in the germline V gene. The CDR3 spans 15 residues. The CDR3 DNA reads TGTGCCAGCAGCTCAACTGCCAGACAGAACACTGAAGCTTTCTTT. It translates to CASSSTARQNTEAFF.

The chain recombines TRBV7-2 with TRBJ1-1, with TRBD1 identical over 10 bases. The CDR3 is 14 amino acids. The V gene's germline CDR1 is SGHTA and CDR2 FQGNSA. With V trimmed by 5 bases and J by 6 bases, 6 bases remained unmatched. CDR3 in amino acids: CASSDRGRSAEAFF. The CDR3 region has the DNA TGTGCCAGCAGCGACAGGGGGCGGTCTGCTGAAGCTTTCTTT. The full variable domain, in which reference TRBV7-2 and TRBJ1-1 provide the parts outside the CDR3, is GAGVSQSPSNKVTEKGKDVELRCDPISGHTALYWYRQSLGQGLEFLIYFQGNSAPDKSGLPSDRFSAERTGGSVSTLTIQRTQQEDSAVYLCASSDRGRSAEAFFGQGTRLTVV.

This CDR3 is CASSLEDRVYSPLHF. The DNA of the CDR3 is TGCGCCAGCAGCTTGGAGGACAGGGTATATTCACCCCTCCACTTT. The V gene is TRBV5-1, the J gene TRBJ1-6, with TRBD1 matching over 8 bases. With 0 bases clipped from V and 8 bases from J, the junction kept 4 bases outside the gene matches. The CDR3 contains 15 residues. From germline, CDR1 is SGHRS and CDR2 YFSETQ.

The chain recombines TRBV7-9 with TRBJ2-1; D perhaps matches TRBD1 (5 bases). V dropped 1 base and J dropped 5 bases, with 12 bases sitting between them. The CDR3 is made up of 15 amino acids. In germline, CDR1 is SEHNR, CDR2 FQNEAQ (reference sequence). DNA of the CDR3: TGTGCCAGCAGCTTAGTATGGGGCGGAAACAATGAGCAGTTCTTC. Amino acids: CASSLVWGGNNEQFF.

This rearrangement joins TRBV7-8 to TRBJ2-7; D not certain. CDR3 size: 16 residues. CDR1 is SGHVS and CDR2 is FQNEAQ in the germline V gene. Trimming removed 5 bases from V and 4 bases from J, with 21 bases in between. The CDR3 nucleotides are TGTGCCAGCAGCCCTCTCACGACGGCAGGTCGATACGAGCAGTACTTC. This codes for CASSPLTTAGRYEQYF.

The rearrangement links TRBV7-9 to TRBJ1-2, with 8 bases lining up with TRBD1. The CDR3 length is 13 residues. Germline lookup yields CDR1 SEHNR and CDR2 FQNEAQ (reference sequence). Trimming at V came to 3 bases and at J to 4 bases, leaving 1 base not matched to a gene. Written as DNA, the CDR3 is TGTGCCAGCAGCTTGACAGGGGCCTATGGCTACACCTTC. This translates into CASSLTGAYGYTF.

This clone turned up a few times. The V call is TRBV19, the J call TRBJ2-7, with a possible D match to TRBD1 (6 bases). The CDR3 totals 11 residues. Germline loops: CDR1 LNHDA, CDR2 SQIVND (reference sequence). Trimming pared 6 bases from V and 7 bases from J, leaving 10 bases between. The CDR3 DNA sequence: TGTGCCAGTAGCAGTAGGGGGGAGCAGTACTTC. This codes for CASSSRGEQYF.